The source of this T cell receptor beta chain is a study of T cells in narcolepsy. Generated by immunoSEQ multiplex PCR, the TCRdb table keeps only in-frame clones and is missing some. This sample carries about 40,000 clones, more than 70% of them seen once, and the ten largest clones take approximately 1.2%. The CDR3 runs 14 residues. V was shortened by 0 bases and J by 4 bases, with 10 bases between the two germline ends. From germline, CDR1 is KGHSH and CDR2 LQKENI. The genes are TRBV18 and TRBJ2-7; unclear D gene. Specimen: CD45RA- memory CD4+ T cells from PBMCs. This receptor was obtained from a human donor with narcolepsy. The CDR3 loop is CASSPPGGAYEQYF. The CDR3, as DNA: TGTGCCAGCTCACCACCGGGTGGAGCATACGAGCAGTACTTC.